This T cell receptor (beta chain) was sequenced in a study of CD8 T cells in ankylosing spondylitis. TCRdb fed the 5' RACE reads into MiXCR, producing one record per CDR3 protein. The data contain about 800,000 distinct CDR3 sequences, approximately 10% of them singletons. This CDR3 has 15 residues. Germline CDR1 is SGHTA and CDR2 is FQGTGA. Trimming removed 1 base at V and 0 bases at J, with 10 bases between. Study-wide points: A TCR beta motif of several highly homologous variants seemed to mark ankylosing spondylitis blood. Matched ankylosing spondylitis synovial fluid reportedly contained a significantly enriched population of disease-linked clones.

This clonotype showed up just a few times. Its target is not known. The receptor was derived from a male donor with ankylosing spondylitis. The sample was blood, either unsorted or a sorted T cell fraction (not recorded which). This chain connects TRBV7-3 to TRBJ2-7; D unclear. The CDR3 sequence is CASSLRSGISYEQYF. DNA for the CDR3: TGTGCCAGCAGCTTAAGATCCGGAATCTCCTACGAGCAGTACTTC.